These 2 T cell receptor beta chains were all obtained from the same sample, sequenced in a study of control samples from healthy donors and cancer patients. Sequenced by immunoSEQ multiplex PCR; TCRdb stores in-frame clones only, minus some. The sample consists of some 110,000 clones, more than 70% of them appearing once. The sequenced sample was blood. The origin of the receptors is a woman aged 70-85 years in good health.

The chain joins TRBV9 to TRBJ2-3; 7 bases are shared with TRBD2. The CDR3 consists of 16 residues. Trimming cost V 0 bases and J 5 bases; bases outside gene matches: 9. The germline V gene encodes CDR1 SGDLS and CDR2 YYNGEE. The CDR3: CASSVGGGGGIDTQYF. CDR3 sequence (DNA): TGTGCCAGCAGCGTAGGAGGCGGCGGGGGTATAGATACGCAGTATTTT.

The V gene is TRBV9, the J gene TRBJ2-3; TRBD2 aligns across 9 bases. In germline, CDR1 is SGDLS, CDR2 YYNGEE. This CDR3 contains 16 residues. The V gene end was trimmed by 0 bases and the J gene end by 4 bases; junction bases not matched to a gene: 6. CDR3 in DNA: TGTGCCAGCAGCGTAGACCTTAGCGGGGGCTCAGATACGCAGTATTTT. This translates into CASSVDLSGGSDTQYF.